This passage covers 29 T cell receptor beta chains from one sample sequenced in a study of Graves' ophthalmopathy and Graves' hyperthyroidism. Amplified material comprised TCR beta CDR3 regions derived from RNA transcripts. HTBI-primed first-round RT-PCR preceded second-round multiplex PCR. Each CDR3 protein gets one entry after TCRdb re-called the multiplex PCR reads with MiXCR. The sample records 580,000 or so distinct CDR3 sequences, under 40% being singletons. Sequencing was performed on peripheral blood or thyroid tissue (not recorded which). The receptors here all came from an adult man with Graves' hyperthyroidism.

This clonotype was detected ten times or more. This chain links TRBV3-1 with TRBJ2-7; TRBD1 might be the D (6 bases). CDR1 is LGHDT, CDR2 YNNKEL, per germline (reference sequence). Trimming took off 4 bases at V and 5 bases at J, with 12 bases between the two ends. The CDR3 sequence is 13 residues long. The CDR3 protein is CASSPGTSNEQYF. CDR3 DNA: TGTGCCAGCAGCCCCGGGACATCCAACGAGCAGTACTTC.

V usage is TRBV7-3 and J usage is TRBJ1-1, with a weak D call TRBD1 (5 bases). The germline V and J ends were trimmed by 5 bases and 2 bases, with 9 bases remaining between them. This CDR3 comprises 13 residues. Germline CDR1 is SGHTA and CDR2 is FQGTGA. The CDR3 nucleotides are TGTGCCAGCAGCGTCGGGACTAACACTGAAGCTTTCTTT. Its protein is CASSVGTNTEAFF.

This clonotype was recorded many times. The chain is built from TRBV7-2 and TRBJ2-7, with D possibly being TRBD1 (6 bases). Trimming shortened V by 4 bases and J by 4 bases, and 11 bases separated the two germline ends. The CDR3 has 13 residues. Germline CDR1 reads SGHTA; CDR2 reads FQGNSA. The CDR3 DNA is TGTGCCAGCAGCTCCAAACAGGGTTACGAGCAGTACTTC. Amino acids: CASSSKQGYEQYF.

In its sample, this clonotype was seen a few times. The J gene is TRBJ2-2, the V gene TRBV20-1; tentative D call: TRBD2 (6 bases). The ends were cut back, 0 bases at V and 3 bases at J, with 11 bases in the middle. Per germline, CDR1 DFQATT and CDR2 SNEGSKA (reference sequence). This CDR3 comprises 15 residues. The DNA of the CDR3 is TGCAGTGCTAGAGATCCCGGGGGAGACACCGGGGAGCTGTTTTTT. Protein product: CSARDPGGDTGELFF.

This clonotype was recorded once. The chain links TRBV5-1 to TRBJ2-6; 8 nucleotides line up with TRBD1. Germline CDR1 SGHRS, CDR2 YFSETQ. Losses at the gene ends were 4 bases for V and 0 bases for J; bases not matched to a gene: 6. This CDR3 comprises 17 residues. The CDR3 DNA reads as TGCGCCAGCAGCCAAAGTACAGGGGGCTCTGGGGCCAACGTCCTGACTTTC. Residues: CASSQSTGGSGANVLTF.

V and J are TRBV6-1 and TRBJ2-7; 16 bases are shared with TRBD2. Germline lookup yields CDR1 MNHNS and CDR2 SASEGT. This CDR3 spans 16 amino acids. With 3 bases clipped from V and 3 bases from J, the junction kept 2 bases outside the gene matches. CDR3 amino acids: CASSEGLAGGNYEQYF. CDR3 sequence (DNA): TGTGCCAGCAGTGAGGGACTAGCGGGAGGGAACTACGAGCAGTACTTC.

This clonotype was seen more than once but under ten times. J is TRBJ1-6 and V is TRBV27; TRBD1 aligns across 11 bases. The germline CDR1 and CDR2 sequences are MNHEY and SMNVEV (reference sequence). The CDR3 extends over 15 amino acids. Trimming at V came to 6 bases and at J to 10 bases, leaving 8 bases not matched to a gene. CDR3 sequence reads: CASSWTGGGSSPLHF. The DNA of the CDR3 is TGTGCCAGCAGCTGGACAGGGGGCGGCTCATCACCCCTCCACTTT.

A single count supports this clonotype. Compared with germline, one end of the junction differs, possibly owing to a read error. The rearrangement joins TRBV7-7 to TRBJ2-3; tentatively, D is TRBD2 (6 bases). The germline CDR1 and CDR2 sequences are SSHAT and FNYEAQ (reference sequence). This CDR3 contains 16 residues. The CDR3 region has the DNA TGTGCTAGCAGCTCCGTAGTGGGGCGGGACACAGATACGCAGTATTTT. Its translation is CASSSVVGRDTDTQYF.

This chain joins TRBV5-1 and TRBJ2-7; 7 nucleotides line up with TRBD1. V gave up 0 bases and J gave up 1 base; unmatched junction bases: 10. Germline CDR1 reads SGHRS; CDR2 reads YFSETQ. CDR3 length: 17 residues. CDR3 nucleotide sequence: TGCGCCAGCAGCTTGGGACAGGGAAGGGGGAATTCCTACGAGCAGTACTTC. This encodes CASSLGQGRGNSYEQYF.

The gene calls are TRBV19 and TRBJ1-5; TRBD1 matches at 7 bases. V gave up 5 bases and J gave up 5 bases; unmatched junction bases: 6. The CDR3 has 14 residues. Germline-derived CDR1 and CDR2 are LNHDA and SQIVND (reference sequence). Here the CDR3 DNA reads TGTGCCAGTAGTCCTCGACAGGGTCATCAGCCCCAGCATTTT. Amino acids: CASSPRQGHQPQHF.

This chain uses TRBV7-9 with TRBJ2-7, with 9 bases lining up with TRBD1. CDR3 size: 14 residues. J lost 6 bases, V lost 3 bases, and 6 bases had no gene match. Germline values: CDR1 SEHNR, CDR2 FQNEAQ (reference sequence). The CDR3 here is CASSFRDRAAEQYF. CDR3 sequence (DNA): TGTGCCAGCAGCTTCCGGGACAGGGCGGCCGAGCAGTACTTC. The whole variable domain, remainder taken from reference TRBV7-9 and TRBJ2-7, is DTGVSQNPRHKITKRGQNVTFRCDPISEHNRLYWYRQTLGQGPEFLTYFQNEAQLEKSRLLSDRFSAERPKGSFSTLEIQRTEQGDSAMYLCASSFRDRAAEQYFGPGTRLTVT.

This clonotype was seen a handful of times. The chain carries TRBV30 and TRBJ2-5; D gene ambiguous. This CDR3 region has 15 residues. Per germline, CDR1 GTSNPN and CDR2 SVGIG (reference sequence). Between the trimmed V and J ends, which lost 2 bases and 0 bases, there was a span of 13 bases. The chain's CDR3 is CAWSMTAGYQETQYF. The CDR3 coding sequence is TGTGCCTGGAGTATGACGGCAGGTTACCAAGAGACCCAGTACTTC. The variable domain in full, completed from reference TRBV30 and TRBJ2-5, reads SQTIHQWPATLVQPVGSPLSLECTVEGTSNPNLYWYRQAAGRGLQLLFYSVGIGQISSEVPQNLSASRPQDRQFILSSKKLLLSDSGFYLCAWSMTAGYQETQYFGPGTRLLVL.

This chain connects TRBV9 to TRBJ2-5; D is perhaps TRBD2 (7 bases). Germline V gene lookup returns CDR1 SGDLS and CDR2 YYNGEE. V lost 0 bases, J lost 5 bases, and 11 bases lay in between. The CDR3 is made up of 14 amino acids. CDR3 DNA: TGTGCCAGCAGCGTAGGGGGGGGCACGGAGACCCAGTACTTC. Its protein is CASSVGGGTETQYF.

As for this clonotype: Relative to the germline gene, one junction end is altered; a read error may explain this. CDR3: CASSFHREVSYEQHF. DNA for the CDR3: TGTGCCAGCAGCTTCCACCGAGAAGTCTCCTACGAGCAGCACTTC. The V gene is TRBV7-9, the J gene TRBJ2-7; no clear D gene. Germline lookup yields CDR1 SEHNR and CDR2 FQNEAQ (reference sequence). The CDR3 extends over 15 amino acids. Complete variable domain (other parts from reference TRBV7-9 and TRBJ2-7): DTGVSQNPRHKITKRGQNVTFRCDPISEHNRLYWYRQTLGQGPEFLTYFQNEAQLEKSRLLSDRFSAERPKGSFSTLEIQRTEQGDSAMYLCASSFHREVSYEQHFGPGTRLTVT.

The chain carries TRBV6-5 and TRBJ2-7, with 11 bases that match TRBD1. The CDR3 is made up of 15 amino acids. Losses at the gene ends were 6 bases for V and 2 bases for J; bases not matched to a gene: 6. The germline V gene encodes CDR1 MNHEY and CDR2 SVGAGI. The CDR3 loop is CASRAGTGGAYEQYF. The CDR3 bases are TGTGCCAGCAGGGCAGGGACAGGGGGGGCCTACGAGCAGTACTTC.

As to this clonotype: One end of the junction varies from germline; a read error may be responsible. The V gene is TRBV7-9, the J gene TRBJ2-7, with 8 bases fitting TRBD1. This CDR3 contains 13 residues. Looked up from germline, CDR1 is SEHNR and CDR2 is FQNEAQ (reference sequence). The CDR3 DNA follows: TGCGCCAGCAGCCTGACAGGGGAGGACGAGCAGTACTTC. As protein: CASSLTGEDEQYF.

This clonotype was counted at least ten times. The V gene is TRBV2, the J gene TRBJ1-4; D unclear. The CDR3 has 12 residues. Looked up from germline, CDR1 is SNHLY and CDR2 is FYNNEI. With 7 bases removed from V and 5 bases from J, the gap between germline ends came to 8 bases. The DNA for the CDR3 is TGTGCCAGCACACAGATAAATGAAAAACTGTTTTTT. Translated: CASTQINEKLFF.

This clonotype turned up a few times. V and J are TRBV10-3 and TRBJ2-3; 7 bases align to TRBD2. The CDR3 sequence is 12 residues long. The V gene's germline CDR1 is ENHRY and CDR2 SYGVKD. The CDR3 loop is CALSGEGDTQYF. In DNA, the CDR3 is TGTGCTCTCTCGGGGGAGGGAGATACGCAGTATTTT.

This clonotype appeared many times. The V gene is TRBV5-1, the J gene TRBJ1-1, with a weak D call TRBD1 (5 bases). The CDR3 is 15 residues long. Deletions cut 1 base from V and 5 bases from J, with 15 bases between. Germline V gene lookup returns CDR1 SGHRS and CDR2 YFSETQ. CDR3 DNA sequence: TGCGCCAGCAGCTTGTCGGGGCAGGCGGTAACTGAAGCTTTCTTT. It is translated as CASSLSGQAVTEAFF.

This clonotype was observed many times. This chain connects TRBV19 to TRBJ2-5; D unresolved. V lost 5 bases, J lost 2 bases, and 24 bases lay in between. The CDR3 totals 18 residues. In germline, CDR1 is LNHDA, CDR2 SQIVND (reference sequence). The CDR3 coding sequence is TGTGCCAGTAGTCAACACCTAGGCTCGACGGAGACACAAGAGACCCAGTACTTC. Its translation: CASSQHLGSTETQETQYF.

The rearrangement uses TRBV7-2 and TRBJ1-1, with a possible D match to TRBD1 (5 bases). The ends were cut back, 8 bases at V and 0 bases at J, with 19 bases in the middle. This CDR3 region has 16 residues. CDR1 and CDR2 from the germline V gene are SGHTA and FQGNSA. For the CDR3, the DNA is TGTGCCAGCTCACCAGGTACAGGTTTGATGAACACTGAAGCTTTCTTT. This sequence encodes CASSPGTGLMNTEAFF.

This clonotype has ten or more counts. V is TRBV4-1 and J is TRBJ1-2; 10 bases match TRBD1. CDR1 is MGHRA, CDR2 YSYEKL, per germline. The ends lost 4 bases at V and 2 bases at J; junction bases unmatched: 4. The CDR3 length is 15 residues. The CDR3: CASSLQDRGNYGYTF. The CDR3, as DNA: TGCGCCAGCAGCCTTCAGGACAGGGGGAACTATGGCTACACCTTC.

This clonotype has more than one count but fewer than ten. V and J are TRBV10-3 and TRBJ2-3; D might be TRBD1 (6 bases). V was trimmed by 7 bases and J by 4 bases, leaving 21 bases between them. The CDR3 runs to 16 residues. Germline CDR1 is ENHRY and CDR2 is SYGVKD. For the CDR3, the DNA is TGTGCCATCACGGAGGTTTGGACAGAAGCCGCAGATACGCAGTATTTT. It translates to CAITEVWTEAADTQYF.

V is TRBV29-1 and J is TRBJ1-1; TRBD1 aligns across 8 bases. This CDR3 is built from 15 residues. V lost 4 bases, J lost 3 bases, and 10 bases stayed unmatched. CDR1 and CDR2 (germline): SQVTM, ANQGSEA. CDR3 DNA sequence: TGCAGCGTTGTTGGTCGGGACAGGACCCACACTGAAGCTTTCTTT. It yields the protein CSVVGRDRTHTEAFF.

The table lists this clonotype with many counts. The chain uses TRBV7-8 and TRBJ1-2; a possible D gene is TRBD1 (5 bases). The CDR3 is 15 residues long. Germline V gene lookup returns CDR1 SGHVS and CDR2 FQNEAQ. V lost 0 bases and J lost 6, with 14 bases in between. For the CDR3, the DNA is TGTGCCAGCAGCTTAGCGGGAGGGGAGGGGAATGGCTACACCTTC. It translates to CASSLAGGEGNGYTF.

DNA of the CDR3: TGTGCCAGCAGTGCTGGACTGTCACAAGAGACCCAGTACTTC. The encoded protein is CASSAGLSQETQYF. The V call is TRBV7-8, the J call TRBJ2-5; a weak D match, TRBD2 (5 bases). CDR1 SGHVS and CDR2 FQNEAQ come from the germline V gene. The CDR3 contains 14 residues. Trimming pared 6 bases from V and 2 bases from J, leaving 13 bases between.

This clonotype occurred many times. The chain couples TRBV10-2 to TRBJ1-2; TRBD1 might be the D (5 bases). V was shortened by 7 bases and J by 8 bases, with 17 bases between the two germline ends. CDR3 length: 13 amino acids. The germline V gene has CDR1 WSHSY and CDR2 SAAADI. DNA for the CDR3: TGCGCCAGCACCATAACAGGTTTCGTCGGCTACACCTTC. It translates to CASTITGFVGYTF.

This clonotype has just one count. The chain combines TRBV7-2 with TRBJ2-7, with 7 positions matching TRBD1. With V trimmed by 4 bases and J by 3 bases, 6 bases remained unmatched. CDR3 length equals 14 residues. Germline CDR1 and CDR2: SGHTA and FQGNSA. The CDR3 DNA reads TGTGCCAGCAGCTCCCCGGGACAGTACTACGAGCAGTACTTC. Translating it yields CASSSPGQYYEQYF.

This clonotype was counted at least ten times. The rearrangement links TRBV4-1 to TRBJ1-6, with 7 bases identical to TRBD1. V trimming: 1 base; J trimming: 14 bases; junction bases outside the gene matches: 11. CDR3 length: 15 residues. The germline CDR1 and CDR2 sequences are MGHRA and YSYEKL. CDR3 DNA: TGCGCCAGCAGCCAAGGTGGGACAGATTTTAGGGCCCTCCACTTT. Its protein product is CASSQGGTDFRALHF.